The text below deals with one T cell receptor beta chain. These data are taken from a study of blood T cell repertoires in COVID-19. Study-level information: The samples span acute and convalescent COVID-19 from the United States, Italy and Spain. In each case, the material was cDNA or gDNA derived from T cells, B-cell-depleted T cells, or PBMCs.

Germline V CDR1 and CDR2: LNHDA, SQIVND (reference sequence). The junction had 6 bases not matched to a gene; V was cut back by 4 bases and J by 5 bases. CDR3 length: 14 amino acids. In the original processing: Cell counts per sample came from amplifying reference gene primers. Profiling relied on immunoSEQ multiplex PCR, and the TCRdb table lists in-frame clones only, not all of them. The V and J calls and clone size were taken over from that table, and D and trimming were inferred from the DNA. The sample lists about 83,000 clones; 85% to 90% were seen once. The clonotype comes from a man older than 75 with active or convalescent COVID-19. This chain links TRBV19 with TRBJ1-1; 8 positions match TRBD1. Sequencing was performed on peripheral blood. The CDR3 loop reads CASSTGGSGTEAFF. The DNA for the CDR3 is TGTGCCAGTAGTACAGGGGGCTCGGGGACTGAAGCTTTCTTT.